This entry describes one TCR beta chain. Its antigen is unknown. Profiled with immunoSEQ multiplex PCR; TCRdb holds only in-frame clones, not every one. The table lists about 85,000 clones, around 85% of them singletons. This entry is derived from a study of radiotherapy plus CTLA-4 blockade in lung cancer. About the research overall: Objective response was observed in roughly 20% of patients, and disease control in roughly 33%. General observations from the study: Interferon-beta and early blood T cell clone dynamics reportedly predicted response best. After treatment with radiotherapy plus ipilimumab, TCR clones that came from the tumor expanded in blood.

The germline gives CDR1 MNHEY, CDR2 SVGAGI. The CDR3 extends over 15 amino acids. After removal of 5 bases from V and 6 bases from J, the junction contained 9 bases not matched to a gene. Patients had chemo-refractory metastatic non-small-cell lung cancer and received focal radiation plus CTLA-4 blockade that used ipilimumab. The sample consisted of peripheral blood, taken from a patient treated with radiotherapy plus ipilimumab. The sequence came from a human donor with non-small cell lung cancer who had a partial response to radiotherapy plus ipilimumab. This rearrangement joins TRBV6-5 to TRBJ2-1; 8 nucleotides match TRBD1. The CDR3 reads CASSKGQAQVNEQFF. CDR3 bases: TGTGCCAGCAGTAAGGGACAGGCCCAGGTCAATGAGCAGTTCTTC.